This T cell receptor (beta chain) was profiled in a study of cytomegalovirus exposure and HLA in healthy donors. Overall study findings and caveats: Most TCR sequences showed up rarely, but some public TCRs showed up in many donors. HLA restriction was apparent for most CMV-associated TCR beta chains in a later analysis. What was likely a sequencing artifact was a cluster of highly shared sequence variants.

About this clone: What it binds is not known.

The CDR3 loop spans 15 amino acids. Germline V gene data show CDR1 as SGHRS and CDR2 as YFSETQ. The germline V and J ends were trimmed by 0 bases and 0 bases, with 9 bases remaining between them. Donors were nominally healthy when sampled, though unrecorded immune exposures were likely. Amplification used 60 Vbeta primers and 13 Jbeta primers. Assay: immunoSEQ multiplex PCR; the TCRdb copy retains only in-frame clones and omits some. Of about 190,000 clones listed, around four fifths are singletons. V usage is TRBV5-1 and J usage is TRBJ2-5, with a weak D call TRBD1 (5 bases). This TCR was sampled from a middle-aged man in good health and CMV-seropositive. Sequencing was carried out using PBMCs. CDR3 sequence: CASSLAPGNQETQYF. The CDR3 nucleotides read TGCGCCAGCAGCTTGGCCCCAGGGAACCAAGAGACCCAGTACTTC.